This is a list of T cell receptor beta chains from one sample in a study of blood T cell repertoires in COVID-19. Using immunoSEQ multiplex PCR, the repertoire was profiled, and TCRdb retains in-frame clones only, with some absent. Of 200,000 or so clones listed, about 80% are singletons. Specimen: peripheral blood. These receptors were obtained from a human donor with acute or convalescent COVID-19. The donor label of this sample is uncertain. The CDR3 runs from the conserved cysteine through the conserved F or W. A D gene is named only where the DNA matches it firmly. The size of a clone is reported for some rows only, either as once, few or many, or as a class for expanded clones.

cdr3_aa: CASSFGGRSSTDTQYF; cdr3_nt: TGTGCCAGCAGTTTCGGAGGGAGATCATCCACAGATACGCAGTATTTT; j_call: TRBJ2-3; d_call: -; clone_size: -; v_call: TRBV28
cdr3_aa: CAISSQGGNTEAFF; cdr3_nt: TGTGCCATCAGCTCCCAGGGGGGGAACACTGAAGCTTTCTTT; j_call: TRBJ1-1; d_call: TRBD1; clone_size: -; v_call: TRBV10-3
cdr3_aa: CASSPYRQGNQPQHF; cdr3_nt: TGTGCCAGCAGCCCCTATCGACAGGGGAATCAGCCCCAGCATTTT; j_call: TRBJ1-5; d_call: TRBD1; clone_size: -; v_call: TRBV3-1/TRBV3-2
cdr3_aa: CASSRDRGTGELFF; cdr3_nt: TGTGCCAGCAGTAGGGACAGGGGGACCGGGGAGCTGTTTTTT; j_call: TRBJ2-2; d_call: TRBD1; clone_size: -; v_call: TRBV27
cdr3_aa: CASRGGAGDNQPQHF; cdr3_nt: TGTGCCAGCAGGGGAGGGGCAGGTGACAATCAGCCCCAGCATTTT; j_call: TRBJ1-5; d_call: -; clone_size: -; v_call: TRBV6-5
cdr3_aa: CASSLGGGSLNNEQFF; cdr3_nt: TGTGCCAGCAGCTTAGGGGGCGGGAGTTTGAACAATGAGCAGTTCTTC; j_call: TRBJ2-1; d_call: TRBD2; clone_size: -; v_call: TRBV7-9
cdr3_aa: CASSWTGALRNTEAFF; cdr3_nt: TGTGCCAGCTCATGGACAGGGGCCTTGAGGAACACTGAAGCTTTCTTT; j_call: TRBJ1-1; d_call: TRBD1; clone_size: -; v_call: TRBV18
cdr3_aa: CAWSDSYGYTF; cdr3_nt: TGTGCCTGGAGTGACAGCTATGGCTACACCTTC; j_call: TRBJ1-2; d_call: -; clone_size: -; v_call: TRBV30
cdr3_aa: CASSLRTGARDEQYF; cdr3_nt: TGCGCCAGCAGCTTACGGACAGGGGCCAGAGACGAGCAGTACTTC; j_call: TRBJ2-7; d_call: TRBD1; clone_size: -; v_call: TRBV5-1
cdr3_aa: CAWSAGVGQPQHF; cdr3_nt: TGTGCCTGGAGTGCAGGGGTTGGGCAGCCCCAGCATTTT; j_call: TRBJ1-5; d_call: -; clone_size: once; v_call: TRBV30
cdr3_aa: CASSLASAGYTF; cdr3_nt: TGTGCCAGCAGCTTAGCGTCAGCGGGCTACACCTTC; j_call: TRBJ1-2; d_call: -; clone_size: once; v_call: TRBV7-2
cdr3_aa: CASSPRLAGANNEQFF; cdr3_nt: TGCGCCAGCAGCCCCAGACTAGCGGGGGCAAACAATGAGCAGTTCTTC; j_call: TRBJ2-1; d_call: TRBD2; clone_size: -; v_call: TRBV5-1
cdr3_aa: CASSLSGPDSNQPQHF; cdr3_nt: TGCGCCAGCAGCTTGTCAGGGCCTGATAGCAATCAGCCCCAGCATTTT; j_call: TRBJ1-5; d_call: -; clone_size: -; v_call: TRBV5-1
cdr3_aa: CASSPLLAGADTQYF; cdr3_nt: TGTGCCAGCAGTCCCCTTCTAGCGGGAGCAGATACGCAGTATTTT; j_call: TRBJ2-3; d_call: TRBD2; clone_size: -; v_call: TRBV6-5
cdr3_aa: CASSARGQGLTYEQYF; cdr3_nt: TGTGCCAGCAGCGCGCGGGGACAGGGCTTGACCTACGAGCAGTACTTC; j_call: TRBJ2-7; d_call: TRBD1; clone_size: -; v_call: TRBV9
cdr3_aa: CSVPRQGARSDYGYTF; cdr3_nt: TGCAGCGTTCCCAGACAGGGGGCGAGGTCGGACTATGGCTACACCTTC; j_call: TRBJ1-2; d_call: TRBD1; clone_size: -; v_call: TRBV29-1
cdr3_aa: CASSLGGGGNTEAFF; cdr3_nt: TGCGCCAGCAGCCTGGGAGGCGGCGGGAACACTGAAGCTTTCTTT; j_call: TRBJ1-1; d_call: -; clone_size: -; v_call: TRBV5-1
cdr3_aa: CASSQNQREWSNEQFF; cdr3_nt: TGCGCCAGCAGCCAAAACCAGCGGGAGTGGAGCAATGAGCAGTTCTTC; j_call: TRBJ2-1; d_call: TRBD2; clone_size: -; v_call: TRBV4-1
cdr3_aa: CASSLGENEQFF; cdr3_nt: TGTGCCAGCAGCTTGGGTGAGAATGAGCAGTTCTTC; j_call: TRBJ2-1; d_call: -; clone_size: few; v_call: TRBV5-5